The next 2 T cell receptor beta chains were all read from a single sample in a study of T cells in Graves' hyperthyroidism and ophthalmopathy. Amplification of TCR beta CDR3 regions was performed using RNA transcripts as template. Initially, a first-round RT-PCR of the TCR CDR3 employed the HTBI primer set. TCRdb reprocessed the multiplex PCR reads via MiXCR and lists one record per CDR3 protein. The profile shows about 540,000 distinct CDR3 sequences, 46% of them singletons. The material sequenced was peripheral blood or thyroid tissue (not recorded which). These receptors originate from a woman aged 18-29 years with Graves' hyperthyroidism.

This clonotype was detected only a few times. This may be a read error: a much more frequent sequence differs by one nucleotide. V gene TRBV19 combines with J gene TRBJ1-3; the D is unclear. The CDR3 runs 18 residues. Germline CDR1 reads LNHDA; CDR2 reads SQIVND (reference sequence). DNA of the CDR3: TGTACCAGTAGTATCGATGGAGGAGGATGGTCAGCTGGAAACACCATATATTTT. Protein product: CTSSIDGGGWSAGNTIYF.

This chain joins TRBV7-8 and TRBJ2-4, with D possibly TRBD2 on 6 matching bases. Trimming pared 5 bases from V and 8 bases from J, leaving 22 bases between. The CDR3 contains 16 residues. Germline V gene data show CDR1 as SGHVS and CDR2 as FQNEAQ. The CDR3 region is CASSQDGGNALDIQYF. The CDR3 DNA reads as TGTGCCAGCAGCCAAGACGGCGGGAACGCGTTAGACATTCAGTACTTC.